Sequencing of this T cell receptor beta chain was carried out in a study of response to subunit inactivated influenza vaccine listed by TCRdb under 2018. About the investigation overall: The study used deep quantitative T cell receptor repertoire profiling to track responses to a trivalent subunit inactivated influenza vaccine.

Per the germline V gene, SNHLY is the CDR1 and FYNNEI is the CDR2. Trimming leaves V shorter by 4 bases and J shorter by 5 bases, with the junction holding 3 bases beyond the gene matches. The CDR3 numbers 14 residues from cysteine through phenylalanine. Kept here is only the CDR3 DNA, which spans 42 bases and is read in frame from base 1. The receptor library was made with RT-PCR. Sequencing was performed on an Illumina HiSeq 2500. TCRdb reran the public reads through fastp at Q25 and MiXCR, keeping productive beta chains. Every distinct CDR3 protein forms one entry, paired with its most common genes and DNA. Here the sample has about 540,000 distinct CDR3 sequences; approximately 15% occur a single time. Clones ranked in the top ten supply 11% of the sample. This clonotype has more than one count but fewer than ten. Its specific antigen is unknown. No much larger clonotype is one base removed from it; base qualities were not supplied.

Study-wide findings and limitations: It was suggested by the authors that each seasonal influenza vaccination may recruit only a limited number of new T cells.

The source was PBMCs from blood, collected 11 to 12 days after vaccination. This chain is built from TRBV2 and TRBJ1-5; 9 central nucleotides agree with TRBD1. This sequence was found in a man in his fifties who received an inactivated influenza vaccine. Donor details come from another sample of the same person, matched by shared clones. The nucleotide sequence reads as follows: TGTGCCAGCAGTGTAGGACAGGGGTATCAGCCCCAGCATTTT. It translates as CASSVGQGYQPQHF.